This T cell receptor beta chain was found in a study of early T cells in non-severe SARS-CoV-2 infection. On the study more broadly: Unpaired chains resulted from sequencing bulk RNA of unsorted whole blood.

From the 5' RACE reads, TCRdb called clonotypes with MiXCR, one entry per CDR3 protein. Among tens of thousands of distinct CDR3 sequences listed, less than 15% were seen once. General study results and limits: The matching step, a VDJdb search, favored anti-spike CD8 responses and missed private and CD4 specificities.

As regards this clonotype: Its matching antigen is unknown.

Sample: whole blood. The clonotype originates from an adult who was a healthcare worker with PCR-confirmed SARS-CoV-2 infection or an uninfected control (not recorded which).

The CDR3 bases are TGTGCCAGTAGTTTGGGACAGCCTGGGGCCAACGTCCTGACTTTC. Translation: CASSLGQPGANVLTF. The rearrangement uses TRBV19 and TRBJ2-6, with TRBD1 matching over 7 bases. CDR3 length equals 15 residues. Germline V CDR1 and CDR2: LNHDA, SQIVND (reference sequence). V lost 5 bases and J lost 2; bases outside the gene matches: 3.